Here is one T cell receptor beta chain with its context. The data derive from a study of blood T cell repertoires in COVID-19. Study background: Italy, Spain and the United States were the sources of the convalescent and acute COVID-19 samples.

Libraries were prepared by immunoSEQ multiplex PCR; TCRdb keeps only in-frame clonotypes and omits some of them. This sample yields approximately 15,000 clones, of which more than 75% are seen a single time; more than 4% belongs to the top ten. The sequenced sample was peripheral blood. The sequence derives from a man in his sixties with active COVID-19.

The CDR3 sequence: CASSVPTGYGYTF. In DNA form, the CDR3 reads TGTGCCAGCAGCGTACCCACAGGCTATGGCTACACCTTC. This sequence joins TRBV9 and TRBJ1-2; D is possibly TRBD1 (5 bases). This CDR3 is 13 amino acids long. Germline V CDR1 and CDR2: SGDLS, YYNGEE. V was shortened by 1 base and J by 4 bases, with 8 bases between the two germline ends.